This T cell receptor (beta chain) was observed in a study of blood T cell repertoires in COVID-19. Study-level information: COVID-19 samples from acute and convalescent phases originated in the United States, Italy and Spain. The cDNA or gDNA used as material had been derived from T cells, B-cell-depleted T cells, or PBMCs.

Between the trimmed V and J ends, which lost 3 bases and 2 bases, there was a span of 15 bases. The germline CDR1 and CDR2 sequences are SGHRS and YFSETQ. The CDR3 totals 15 residues. Repertoires were generated with immunoSEQ multiplex PCR, while TCRdb's copy carries only in-frame clones and drops some. In the table there are over 100,000 clones, around 87% of which are singletons. The rearrangement links TRBV5-1 to TRBJ2-7, with D possibly being TRBD2 (5 bases). The clonotype comes from a man aged 50 or older with acute or convalescent COVID-19. The source material was peripheral blood. The CDR3 DNA sequence: TGCGCCAGCAGCTCCCTCGGAGGTTTGACCTACGAGCAGTACTTC. It is translated as CASSSLGGLTYEQYF.